A selection of T cell receptor beta chains follows, all from one sample in a study of post-analysis software for immune sequencing data. TCRdb fed the PCR reads into MiXCR, producing one record per CDR3 protein. This table holds 650,000 to 900,000 distinct CDR3 sequences, 46% found once. The specimen sequenced was blood. The source is a girl aged 10 to 17 with multiple sclerosis. CDR3s include the opening cysteine and the closing phenylalanine or tryptophan. The D gene is left open where the match is weak. Size tells how often a clone was seen (once, few, many) or the class of an expanded clone, and some rows leave it out.

>NA|NA|TRBJ2-7|TRBV7-8
CASSLAGSGRSEQYF
TGTGCCAGCAGCTTAGCGGGCTCTGGAAGGTCCGAGCAGTACTTC
>NA|few|TRBJ2-7|TRBV7-8
CASSLISSYEQYF
TGTGCCAGCAGCTTAATTAGCTCCTACGAGCAGTACTTC
>NA|NA|TRBJ1-1|TRBV12-3/TRBV12-4
CASRGGWASTEAFF
TGTGCCAGCAGAGGGGGGTGGGCGAGCACTGAAGCTTTCTTT
>NA|NA|TRBJ2-7|TRBV25-1
CASSESGGTYEQYF
TGTGCCAGCAGTGAATCTGGGGGCACCTACGAGCAGTACTTC
>TRBD2|NA|TRBJ2-5|TRBV5-1
CASSPEIGLAGAGEQYF
TGCGCCAGCAGCCCGGAGATCGGCTTAGCGGGAGCCGGGGAGCAGTACTTC
>NA|many|TRBJ2-3|TRBV9
CASSVADTQYF
TGTGCCAGCAGCGTTGCAGATACGCAGTATTTT
>NA|few|TRBJ2-6|TRBV11-3
CASSLSGAGANVLTF
TGTGCCAGCAGCTTATCGGGGGCTGGGGCCAACGTCCTGACTTTC
>NA|NA|TRBJ2-1|TRBV19
CASSIAVGGTPRSNEQFF
TGTGCCAGTAGTATAGCAGTAGGGGGGACACCAAGATCCAATGAGCAGTTCTTC
>NA|few|TRBJ2-1|TRBV28
CASSRISDNNEQFF
TGTGCCAGCAGCCGGATAAGCGATAACAATGAGCAGTTCTTC
>TRBD2|NA|TRBJ2-1|TRBV6-5
CASSWVAGVRNEQFF
TGTGCCAGCAGTTGGGTAGCGGGAGTCAGAAATGAGCAGTTCTTC
>TRBD2|few|TRBJ2-3|TRBV9
CASSAGTSGRESTDTQYF
TGTGCCAGCAGCGCCGGGACTAGCGGGAGGGAGAGCACAGATACGCAGTATTTT
>TRBD2|NA|TRBJ2-3|TRBV7-9
CASSRGLAGNLNTDTQYF
TGTGCCAGCAGCCGCGGACTAGCGGGAAACCTAAACACAGATACGCAGTATTTT
>NA|NA|TRBJ2-7|TRBV19
CASSTTGTLHEQYF
TGTGCCAGTAGTACGACCGGGACGCTGCACGAGCAGTACTTC
>TRBD1|few|TRBJ1-5|TRBV6-5
CASSSSGTDNQPQHF
TGTGCCAGCAGTTCCTCCGGGACAGATAATCAGCCCCAGCATTTT
>TRBD1|NA|TRBJ2-4|TRBV7-9
CASVRQGRNIQYF
TGTGCCAGCGTTCGACAGGGGAGGAACATTCAGTACTTC
>TRBD1|once|TRBJ2-1|TRBV10-3
CAIRPHIPGQGASSSYNEQFF
TGTGCCATCAGACCTCACATACCGGGACAGGGGGCTTCAAGCTCCTACAATGAGCAGTTCTTC
>NA|NA|TRBJ2-1|TRBV3-1
CASSHSRNNEQFF
TGTGCCAGCAGCCACTCTAGAAACAATGAGCAGTTCTTC
>NA|NA|TRBJ2-3|TRBV6-5
CASRSTQDTQYF
TGTGCCAGCAGGTCGACCCAGGATACGCAGTATTTT
>NA|NA|TRBJ2-3|TRBV10-3
CAISELSGSTDTQYF
TGTGCCATCAGTGAGCTAAGCGGGAGCACAGATACGCAGTATTTT
>TRBD2|NA|TRBJ2-5|TRBV5-1
CASSWDLAGDTETQYF
TGCGCCAGCAGCTGGGACCTAGCGGGAGATACGGAGACCCAGTACTTC
>NA|NA|TRBJ2-3|TRBV2
CASSNRDSHLTDTQYF
TGTGCCAGCAGCAACCGGGACTCTCATTTGACAGATACGCAGTATTTT
>NA|few|TRBJ1-2|TRBV18
CASSPSAVNGYTF
TGTGCCAGCTCACCATCGGCAGTCAATGGCTACACCTTC
>NA|few|TRBJ2-1|TRBV28
CASSLRTGNEQFF
TGTGCCAGCAGCCTCAGAACGGGAAATGAGCAGTTCTTC
>TRBD1|NA|TRBJ2-7|TRBV20-1
CSAPIHRGQGHEQYF
TGCAGTGCTCCAATCCATCGCGGACAGGGGCACGAGCAGTACTTC
>NA|many|TRBJ1-1|TRBV12-3/TRBV12-4
CASSLAGEWNTEAFF
TGTGCCAGCAGTTTAGCGGGTGAATGGAACACTGAAGCTTTCTTT
>NA|few|TRBJ2-3|TRBV9
CASSVARGHRFGDTQYF
TGTGCCAGCAGCGTAGCCCGGGGGCACCGTTTTGGAGATACGCAGTATTTT
>NA|many|TRBJ2-3|TRBV12-3/TRBV12-4
CASSLSSTDTQYF
TGTGCCAGCAGCTTAAGTTCCACAGATACGCAGTATTTT
>NA|NA|TRBJ1-1|TRBV12-3/TRBV12-4
CASSLIMDTEAFF
TGTGCCAGCAGTTTGATTATGGACACTGAAGCTTTCTTT
>NA|many|TRBJ1-2|TRBV10-2
CASSESAEGYGYTF
TGCGCCAGCAGTGAGTCGGCGGAAGGCTATGGCTACACCTTC